Listed here is a single TCR beta chain. What it recognizes is unknown. This entry is derived from a study of T cell responses to AZD1222 COVID-19 vaccine. Study-wide results and limits: Along spike, vaccine-associated CD4 TCRs were found throughout, with dominance at 160-218 and 743-854. Unmutated regions of variants are reportedly targeted by nearly half of spike-specific TCRs.

The data were produced by immunoSEQ multiplex PCR, yet TCRdb's version contains in-frame clones alone and is incomplete. The sample yields over 95,000 clones, 88% seen once. Combined were second doses at about 4 or about 12 weeks. The CDR3 spans 18 residues. V lost 5 bases and J lost 0; bases outside the gene matches: 12. Germline lookup yields CDR1 SEHNR and CDR2 FQNEAQ (reference sequence). The V gene is TRBV7-9, the J gene TRBJ2-1; 8 bases are shared with TRBD2. The clonotype was recovered from an adult who received the AZD1222 COVID-19 vaccine. The sequences come from peripheral blood, collected 28 days after the second AZD1222 dose. The CDR3 loop is CASSPLREGLSSYNEQFF. In DNA form, the CDR3 reads TGTGCCAGCAGCCCCCTCCGGGAGGGCCTTAGCTCCTACAATGAGCAGTTCTTC.